Each of the 12 T cell receptor beta chains below was sequenced from the same sample in a study of blood T cell repertoires in COVID-19. The method was immunoSEQ multiplex PCR; TCRdb's version includes in-frame clones alone and lacks a portion of them. Of fewer than 15,000 clones listed, roughly 80% are singletons. The sequencing input was peripheral blood. Receptor source: a human donor in a cohort sampled during active COVID-19.

The V and J genes are TRBV30 and TRBJ1-4; maybe TRBD1 (6 bases). The V and J ends lost 0 bases and 7 bases respectively, with 9 bases between them. Per germline, CDR1 GTSNPN and CDR2 SVGIG (reference sequence). The CDR3 covers 13 residues. CDR3 sequence (DNA): TGTGCCTGGAGTGTACAGGGCCGTGAAAAACTGTTTTTT. It codes for CAWSVQGREKLFF.

The chain combines TRBV4-3 with TRBJ1-1, with TRBD1 matching over 9 bases. This CDR3 spans 15 amino acids. CDR1 is LGHNA, CDR2 YSLEER, per germline. The trim removed 0 bases at V and 1 base at J, leaving 0 bases unmatched. The CDR3 DNA is TGCGCCAGCAGCCAAGAGGACAGGGGGAACACTGAAGCTTTCTTT. It codes for CASSQEDRGNTEAFF.

The chain recombines TRBV7-9 with TRBJ1-4, with TRBD1 identical over 9 bases. CDR3 size: 17 residues. Germline V gene lookup returns CDR1 SEHNR and CDR2 FQNEAQ (reference sequence). Germline trimming cut 5 bases from V and 4 bases from J; bases unmatched to any gene: 11. The chain's CDR3 is CASSLGQGRADNEKLFF. The DNA for the CDR3 is TGTGCCAGCAGCCTCGGACAGGGGAGGGCTGATAATGAAAAACTGTTTTTT.

This clone was observed a single time. The sample carries other DNA sequences with the same CDR3. The chain combines TRBV7-3 with TRBJ2-2, with D hard to call. The CDR3 has 12 amino acids. The V and J ends lost 4 bases and 5 bases respectively, with 5 bases between them. Germline loops: CDR1 SGHTA, CDR2 FQGTGA. The CDR3 sequence: CASSSLTGELFF. Written as DNA, the CDR3 is TGTGCCAGCAGCTCGTTGACCGGGGAGCTGTTTTTT.

CDR3 protein: CASSLRGGSISEQFF. The CDR3 DNA reads as TGTGCCAGCAGTTTAAGAGGCGGGAGTATTAGTGAGCAGTTCTTC. This sequence joins TRBV27 and TRBJ2-1; 7 nucleotides match TRBD2. The CDR3 length is 15 residues. The V and J ends lost 2 bases and 9 bases, in that order; junction bases with no gene match: 10. Germline CDR1 MNHEY, CDR2 SMNVEV (reference sequence).

The V and J genes are TRBV10-1 and TRBJ1-1, with D possibly being TRBD1 (5 bases). The germline V gene has CDR1 WNHNN and CDR2 SYGVQD (reference sequence). With 9 bases removed from V and 5 bases from J, the gap between germline ends came to 16 bases. This CDR3 is 13 amino acids long. CDR3 amino acids: CASSGGGRTEAFF. CDR3 DNA: TGCGCCAGTTCGGGGGGGGGAAGGACTGAAGCTTTCTTT.

The genes are TRBV4-1 and TRBJ2-3, with 9 bases lining up with TRBD1. The germline CDR1 and CDR2 sequences are MGHRA and YSYEKL. The ends lost 1 base at V and 4 bases at J; junction bases unmatched: 9. There are 17 residues in the CDR3. The CDR3 nucleotides are TGCGCCAGCAGCCAAGCCTCGACAGGGGGATTATCAGATACGCAGTATTTT. It codes for CASSQASTGGLSDTQYF.

This chain links TRBV28 with TRBJ1-4; D is ambiguous. The V end was cut by 5 bases, the J end by 7 bases, with 17 bases between. CDR1 is MDHEN, CDR2 SYDVKM, per germline. CDR3 length: 15 residues. The CDR3 reads CASSLGVRRGEKLFF. CDR3 DNA: TGTGCCAGCAGTCTCGGAGTCCGTAGAGGTGAAAAACTGTTTTTT. Combining the CDR3 with reference TRBV28 and TRBJ1-4 gives the whole variable domain DVKVTQSSRYLVKRTGEKVFLECVQDMDHENMFWYRQDPGLGLRLIYFSYDVKMKEKGDIPEGYSVSREKKERFSLILESASTNQTSMYLCASSLGVRRGEKLFFGSGTQLSVL.

The rearrangement links TRBV2 to TRBJ2-3; weak D call: TRBD1 (6 bases). With 9 bases removed from V and 0 bases from J, the gap between germline ends came to 10 bases. This CDR3 is 13 amino acids long. Germline lookup yields CDR1 SNHLY and CDR2 FYNNEI. CDR3 sequence (DNA): TGTGCCAGACAGGGTCCTAGCACAGATACGCAGTATTTT. It specifies CARQGPSTDTQYF.

The chain employs TRBV28 and TRBJ1-5, with D uncertain. Germline V lookup: CDR1 MDHEN, CDR2 SYDVKM. Deletions cut 6 bases from V and 2 bases from J, with 14 bases between. The CDR3 contains 15 residues. CDR3 nucleotide sequence: TGTGCCAGCAGCCCCCTGGGCGCAGGCAATCAGCCCCAGCATTTT. As protein: CASSPLGAGNQPQHF.

The chain has TRBV6-5 and TRBJ2-7; TRBD1 might be the D (6 bases). The CDR3 spans 14 residues. Germline CDR1 and CDR2: MNHEY and SVGAGI. Trimming stripped 6 bases from V and 4 bases from J, with 16 bases between. The CDR3: CASSSGAGSYEQYF. The CDR3 nucleotides are TGTGCCAGCAGCTCAGGGGCAGGGTCATACGAGCAGTACTTC.

The gene calls are TRBV4-3 and TRBJ2-7, with 7 nucleotides matching TRBD1. The CDR3 covers 17 residues. Trimming cost V 0 bases and J 0 bases; bases outside gene matches: 8. CDR1 is LGHNA, CDR2 YSLEER, per germline. The CDR3 DNA is TGCGCCAGCAGCCAAGAAGCACAGGGGTCCGACTCCTACGAGCAGTACTTC. Protein product: CASSQEAQGSDSYEQYF.